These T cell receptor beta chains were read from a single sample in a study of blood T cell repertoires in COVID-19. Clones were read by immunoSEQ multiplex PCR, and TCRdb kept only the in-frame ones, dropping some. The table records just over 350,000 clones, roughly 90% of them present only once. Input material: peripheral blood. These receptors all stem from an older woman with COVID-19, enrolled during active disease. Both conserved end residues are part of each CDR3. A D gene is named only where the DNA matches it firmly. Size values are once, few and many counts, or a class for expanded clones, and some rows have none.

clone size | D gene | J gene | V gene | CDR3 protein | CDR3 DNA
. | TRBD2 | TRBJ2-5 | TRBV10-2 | CASTLAGGLETQYF | TGCGCCAGCACTCTAGCGGGGGGGCTAGAGACCCAGTACTTC
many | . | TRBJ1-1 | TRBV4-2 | CASSQGVRGMNTEAFF | TGTGCCAGCAGCCAAGGGGTGAGGGGGATGAACACTGAAGCTTTCTTT
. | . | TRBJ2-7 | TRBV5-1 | CASSITARGNEQYF | TGCGCCAGCAGCATCACGGCGAGGGGGAACGAGCAGTACTTC
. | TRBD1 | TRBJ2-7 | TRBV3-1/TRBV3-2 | CASSLGQGSSYEQYF | TGTGCCAGCAGCCTAGGACAGGGAAGCTCCTACGAGCAGTACTTC
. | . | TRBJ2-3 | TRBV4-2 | CASSPRGDRNTDTQYF | TGTGCCAGCAGCCCCCGCGGAGATAGGAACACAGATACGCAGTATTTT
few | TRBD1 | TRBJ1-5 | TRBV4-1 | CASSPGQSPNQPQHF | TGCGCCAGCAGCCCGGGACAGTCACCTAATCAGCCCCAGCATTTT
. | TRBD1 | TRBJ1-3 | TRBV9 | CASSYTTGGYSGNTIYF | TGTGCCAGCAGCTATACTACAGGGGGATACTCTGGAAACACCATATATTTT
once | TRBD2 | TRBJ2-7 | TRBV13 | CASSLGRVAGDSYEQYF | TGTGCCAGCAGCTTAGGGCGCGTAGCGGGGGACTCCTACGAGCAGTACTTC
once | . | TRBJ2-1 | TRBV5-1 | CASSLGSESNEQFF | TGCGCCAGCAGCTTGGGAAGTGAGAGTAACGAGCAGTTCTTC
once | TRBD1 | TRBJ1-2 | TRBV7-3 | CASSPILTGTEPYGYTF | TGTGCCAGCAGCCCAATACTAACCGGGACAGAGCCCTATGGCTACACCTTC
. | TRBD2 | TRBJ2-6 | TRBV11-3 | CASMVTGLAFNSGANVLTF | TGTGCCAGCATGGTCACGGGACTAGCGTTTAACTCTGGGGCCAACGTCCTGACTTTC